This T cell receptor (beta chain) was obtained from a study of post-analysis software for immune sequencing data. With regard to this clonotype: Its target is unknown.

cDNA libraries of TCR beta carried unique molecular identifiers. With about 0.9 to 11 million T cells as the source, roughly 0.5 million cDNA molecules resulted. TCRdb re-called the PCR reads with MiXCR, one entry per CDR3 protein. The data show approximately 350,000 distinct CDR3 sequences, 30% to 45% seen once. Broader study findings: Five TRBV segments, including TRBV5-6, TRBV5-1 and TRBV20-1, were more frequent in patients than controls.

From germline, CDR1 is SGHRS and CDR2 YFSETQ. Germline trimming cut 0 bases from V and 3 bases from J; bases unmatched to any gene: 6. This CDR3 is 18 amino acids long. The chain combines TRBV5-1 with TRBJ2-3, with 14 positions matching TRBD2. The sequence was obtained from a girl aged 5-17 years with multiple sclerosis. The sequencing input was blood. The CDR3 sequence is CASSLAGTSGGLTDTQYF. CDR3 in DNA: TGCGCCAGCAGCTTGGCCGGGACTAGCGGGGGTTTGACAGATACGCAGTATTTT.